This entry features one T cell receptor beta chain sequence. What it binds is unknown. This sample is part of a study of T cells in Graves' hyperthyroidism and ophthalmopathy. Regarding the study as a whole: Stable hyperthyroidism was told apart from ophthalmopathy by a model built on 13 V-J features.

The investigators amplified TCR beta CDR3 regions from RNA transcripts. Primed by the HTBI set, a first-round RT-PCR was run on the TCR CDR3. TCRdb re-called the multiplex PCR reads with MiXCR, one entry per CDR3 protein. The sample gives around 530,000 distinct CDR3 sequences, 17% of which show up once; roughly a sixth is in the top ten. The CDR3 sequence is 16 residues long. Germline-derived CDR1 and CDR2 are SQVTM and ANQGSEA. V was pared by 4 bases and J by 0 bases, with 18 bases between. Clinical symptoms, serum thyroxine and TRAb, thyroid ultrasound and orbital computed tomography were used for the diagnoses.

The V call is TRBV29-1, the J call TRBJ1-1; D ambiguous. The origin of this receptor is a woman aged 18-30 years with Graves' ophthalmopathy. Sequenced sample: blood. The CDR3 loop reads CSVVGQQGLMNTEAFF. In DNA form, the CDR3 reads TGCAGCGTTGTAGGGCAACAAGGCTTAATGAACACTGAAGCTTTCTTT. Looking up the rest from reference TRBV29-1 and TRBJ1-1 gives the full variable domain: SAVISQKPSRDICQRGTSLTIQCQVDSQVTMMFWYRQQPGQSLTLIATANQGSEATYESGFVIDKFPISRPNLTFSTLTVSNMSPEDSSIYLCSVVGQQGLMNTEAFFGQGTRLTVV.